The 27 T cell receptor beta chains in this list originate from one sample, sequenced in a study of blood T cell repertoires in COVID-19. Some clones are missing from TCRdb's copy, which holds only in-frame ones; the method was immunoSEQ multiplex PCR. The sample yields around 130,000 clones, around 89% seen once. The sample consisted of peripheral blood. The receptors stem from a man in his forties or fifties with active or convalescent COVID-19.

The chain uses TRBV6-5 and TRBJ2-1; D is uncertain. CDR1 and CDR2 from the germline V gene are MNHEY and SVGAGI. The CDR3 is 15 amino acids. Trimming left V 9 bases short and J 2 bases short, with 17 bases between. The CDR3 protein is CASSDQAVTYNEQFF. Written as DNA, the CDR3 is TGTGCCAGTTCCGACCAGGCAGTCACCTACAATGAGCAGTTCTTC.

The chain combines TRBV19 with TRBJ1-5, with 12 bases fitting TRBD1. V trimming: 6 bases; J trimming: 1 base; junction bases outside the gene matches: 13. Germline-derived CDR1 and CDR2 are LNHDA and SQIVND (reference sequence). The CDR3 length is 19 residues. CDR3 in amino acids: CASRGTGGASGASNQPQHF. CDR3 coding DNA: TGTGCCAGTAGAGGGACAGGGGGCGCATCGGGCGCCAGCAATCAGCCCCAGCATTTT. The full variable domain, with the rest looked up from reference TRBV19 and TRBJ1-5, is DGGITQSPKYLFRKEGQNVTLSCEQNLNHDAMYWYRQDPGQGLRLIYYSQIVNDFQKGDIAEGYSVSREKKESFPLTVTSAQKNPTAFYLCASRGTGGASGASNQPQHFGDGTRLSIL.

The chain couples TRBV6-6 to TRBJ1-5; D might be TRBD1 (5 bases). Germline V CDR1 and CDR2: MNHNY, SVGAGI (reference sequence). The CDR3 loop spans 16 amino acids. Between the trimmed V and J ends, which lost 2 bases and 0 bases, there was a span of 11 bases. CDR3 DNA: TGTGCCAGCAGTTACGACAGCCGATATAGCAATCAGCCCCAGCATTTT. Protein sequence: CASSYDSRYSNQPQHF.

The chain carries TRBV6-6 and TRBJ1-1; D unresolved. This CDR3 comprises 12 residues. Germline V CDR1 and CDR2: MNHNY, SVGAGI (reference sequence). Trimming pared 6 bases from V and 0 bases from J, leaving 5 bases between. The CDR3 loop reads CASRAMNTEAFF. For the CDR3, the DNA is TGTGCCAGCAGGGCCATGAACACTGAAGCTTTCTTT.

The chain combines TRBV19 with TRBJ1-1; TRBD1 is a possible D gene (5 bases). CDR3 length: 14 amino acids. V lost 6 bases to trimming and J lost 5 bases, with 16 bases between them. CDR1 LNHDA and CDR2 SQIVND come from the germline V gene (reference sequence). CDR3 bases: TGTGCCAGTAGAGACGTCAGGGATGCAACTGAAGCTTTCTTT. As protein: CASRDVRDATEAFF.

CDR3: CASSFGDLGHQPQHF. The CDR3 DNA follows: TGTGCCAGCAGCTTCGGGGATCTGGGCCATCAGCCCCAGCATTTT. The chain recombines TRBV7-9 with TRBJ1-5; no clear D gene. The germline CDR1 and CDR2 sequences are SEHNR and FQNEAQ (reference sequence). The CDR3 sequence is 15 residues long. V lost 3 bases and J 5 bases, leaving 14 bases between the germline ends. Together with reference TRBV7-9 and TRBJ1-5, the CDR3 gives the full variable domain: DTGVSQNPRHKITKRGQNVTFRCDPISEHNRLYWYRQTLGQGPEFLTYFQNEAQLEKSRLLSDRFSAERPKGSFSTLEIQRTEQGDSAMYLCASSFGDLGHQPQHFGDGTRLSIL.

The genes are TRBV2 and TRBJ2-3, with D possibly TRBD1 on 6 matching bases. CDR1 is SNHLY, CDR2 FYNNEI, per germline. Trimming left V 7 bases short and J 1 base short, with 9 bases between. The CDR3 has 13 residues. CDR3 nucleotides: TGTGCCAGCACGAAGGGGGGCACAGATACGCAGTATTTT. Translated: CASTKGGTDTQYF.

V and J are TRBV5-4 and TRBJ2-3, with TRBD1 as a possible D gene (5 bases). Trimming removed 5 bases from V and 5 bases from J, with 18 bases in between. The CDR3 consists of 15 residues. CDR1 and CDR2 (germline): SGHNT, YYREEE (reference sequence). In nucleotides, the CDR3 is TGTGCCAGCAGACCCCAGGAAAGGGGCTTAGATACGCAGTATTTT. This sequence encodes CASRPQERGLDTQYF. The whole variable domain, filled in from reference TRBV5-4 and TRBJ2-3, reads ETGVTQSPTHLIKTRGQQVTLRCSSQSGHNTVSWYQQALGQGPQFIFQYYREEENGRGNFPPRFSGLQFPNYSSELNVNALELDDSALYLCASRPQERGLDTQYFGPGTRLTVL.

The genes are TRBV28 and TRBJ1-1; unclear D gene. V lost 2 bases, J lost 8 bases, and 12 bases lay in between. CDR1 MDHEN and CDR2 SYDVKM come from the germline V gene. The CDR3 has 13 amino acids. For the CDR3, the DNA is TGTGCCAGCAGTTTAAGTGGATTCAGGGAAGCTTTCTTT. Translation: CASSLSGFREAFF.

In DNA, the CDR3 is TGTGCCAGCAGTTTAAGCGGGGGACAGGGTAAGACGCGAGCTTTCTTT. Encoded protein: CASSLSGGQGKTRAFF. The chain recombines TRBV28 with TRBJ1-1, with 9 bases identical to TRBD1. The V gene end was trimmed by 2 bases and the J gene end by 10 bases; junction bases not matched to a gene: 14. Germline V lookup: CDR1 MDHEN, CDR2 SYDVKM. This CDR3 contains 16 residues.

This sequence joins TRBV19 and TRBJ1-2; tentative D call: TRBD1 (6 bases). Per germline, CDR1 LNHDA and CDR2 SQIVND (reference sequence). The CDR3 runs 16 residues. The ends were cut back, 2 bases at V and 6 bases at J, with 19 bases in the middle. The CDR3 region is CASSIPSADRLNGYTF. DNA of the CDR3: TGTGCCAGTAGTATACCCTCAGCTGACAGGCTAAATGGCTACACCTTC.

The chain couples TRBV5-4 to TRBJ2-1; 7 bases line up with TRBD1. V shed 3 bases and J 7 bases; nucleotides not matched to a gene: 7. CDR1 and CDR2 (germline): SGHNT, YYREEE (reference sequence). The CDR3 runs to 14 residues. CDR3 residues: CASSSRDSENEQFF. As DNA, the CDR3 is TGTGCCAGCAGCTCCCGGGACAGCGAAAATGAGCAGTTCTTC.

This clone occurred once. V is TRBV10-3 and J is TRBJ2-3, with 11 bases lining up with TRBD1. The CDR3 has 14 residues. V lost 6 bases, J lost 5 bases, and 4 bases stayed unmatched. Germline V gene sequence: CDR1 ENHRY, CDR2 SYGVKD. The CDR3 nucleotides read TGTGCCATCAGAAGGGGACAGGGGGAAGATACGCAGTATTTT. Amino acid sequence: CAIRRGQGEDTQYF.

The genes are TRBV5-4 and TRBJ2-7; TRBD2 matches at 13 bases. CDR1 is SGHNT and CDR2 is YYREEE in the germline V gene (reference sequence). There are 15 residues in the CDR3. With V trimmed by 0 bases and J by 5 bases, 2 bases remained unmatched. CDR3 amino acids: CASSLAGLAGDEQYF. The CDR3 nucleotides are TGTGCCAGCAGCTTGGCTGGACTAGCGGGAGACGAGCAGTACTTC.

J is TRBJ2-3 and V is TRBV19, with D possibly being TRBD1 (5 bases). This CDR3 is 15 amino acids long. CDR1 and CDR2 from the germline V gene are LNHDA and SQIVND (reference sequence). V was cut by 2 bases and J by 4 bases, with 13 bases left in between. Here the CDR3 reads CASSINQGPADTQYF. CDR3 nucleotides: TGTGCCAGTAGTATAAATCAGGGCCCCGCAGATACGCAGTATTTT.

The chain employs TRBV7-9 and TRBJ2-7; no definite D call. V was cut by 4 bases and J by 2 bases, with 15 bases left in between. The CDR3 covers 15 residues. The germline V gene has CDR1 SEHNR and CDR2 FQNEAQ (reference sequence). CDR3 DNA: TGTGCCAGCAGCTCCCGACATAAGTCTACCTACGAGCAGTACTTC. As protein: CASSSRHKSTYEQYF.

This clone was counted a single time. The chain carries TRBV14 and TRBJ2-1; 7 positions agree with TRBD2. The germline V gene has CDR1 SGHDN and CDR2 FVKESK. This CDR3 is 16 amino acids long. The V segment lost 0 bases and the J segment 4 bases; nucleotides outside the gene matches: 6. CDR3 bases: TGTGCCAGCAGCCAAGAGGGGGGGTTTGTGTACAATGAGCAGTTCTTC. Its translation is CASSQEGGFVYNEQFF.

The CDR3 sequence: CASSQDREEKNYGYTF. The CDR3 DNA reads TGCGCCAGCAGCCAAGATAGGGAGGAGAAAAACTATGGCTACACCTTC. This sequence joins TRBV4-1 and TRBJ1-2; D not certain. The CDR3 is made up of 16 amino acids. Trimming removed 0 bases at V and 2 bases at J, with 13 bases between. The germline gives CDR1 MGHRA, CDR2 YSYEKL.

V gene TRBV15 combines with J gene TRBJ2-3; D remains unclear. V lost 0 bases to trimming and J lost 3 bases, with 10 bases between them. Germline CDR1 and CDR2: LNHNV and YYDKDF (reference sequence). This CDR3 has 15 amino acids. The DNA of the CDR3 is TGTGCCACCAGCAGAGATAGAGTAAAAACAGATACGCAGTATTTT. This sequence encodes CATSRDRVKTDTQYF.

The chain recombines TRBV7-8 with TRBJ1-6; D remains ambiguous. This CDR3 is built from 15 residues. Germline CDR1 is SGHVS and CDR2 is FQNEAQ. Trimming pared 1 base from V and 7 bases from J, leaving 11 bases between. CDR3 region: CASSLGGLSNSPLHF. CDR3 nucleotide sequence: TGTGCCAGCAGCTTAGGCGGGTTGAGCAATTCACCCCTCCACTTT.

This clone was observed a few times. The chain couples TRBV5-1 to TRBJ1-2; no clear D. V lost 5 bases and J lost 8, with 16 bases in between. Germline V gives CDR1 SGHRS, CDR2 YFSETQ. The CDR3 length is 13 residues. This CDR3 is CASSFSPGGGYTF. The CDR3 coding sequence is TGCGCCAGCAGTTTCTCACCCGGCGGGGGCTACACCTTC.

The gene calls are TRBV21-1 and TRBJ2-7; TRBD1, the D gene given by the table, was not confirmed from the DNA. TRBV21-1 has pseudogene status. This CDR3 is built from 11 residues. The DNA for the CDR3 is TGTGCCAGCAGCGGGGCAAACGAGCAGTACTTC. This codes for CASSGANEQYF.

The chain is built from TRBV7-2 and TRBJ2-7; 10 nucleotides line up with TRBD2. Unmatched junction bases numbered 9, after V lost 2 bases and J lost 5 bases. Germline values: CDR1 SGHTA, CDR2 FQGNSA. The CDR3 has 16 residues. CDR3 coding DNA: TGTGCCAGCAGCTTACGGGCCAGCGGGGGGGACCACGAGCAGTACTTC. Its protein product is CASSLRASGGDHEQYF. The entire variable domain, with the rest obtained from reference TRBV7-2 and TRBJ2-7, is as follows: GAGVSQSPSNKVTEKGKDVELRCDPISGHTALYWYRQSLGQGLEFLIYFQGNSAPDKSGLPSDRFSAERTGGSVSTLTIQRTQQEDSAVYLCASSLRASGGDHEQYFGPGTRLTVT.

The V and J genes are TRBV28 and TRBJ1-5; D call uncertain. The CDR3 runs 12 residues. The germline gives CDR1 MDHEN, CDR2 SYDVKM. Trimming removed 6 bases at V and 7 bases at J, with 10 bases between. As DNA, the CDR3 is TGTGCCAGCAGGTCGGGTCAACAGCCCCAGCATTTT. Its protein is CASRSGQQPQHF.

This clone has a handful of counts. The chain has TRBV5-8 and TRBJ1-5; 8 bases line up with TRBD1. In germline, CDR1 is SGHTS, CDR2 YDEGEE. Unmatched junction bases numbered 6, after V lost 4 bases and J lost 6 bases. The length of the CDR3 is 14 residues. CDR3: CASSGDRGRQPQHF. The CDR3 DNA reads TGTGCCAGCAGCGGCGACAGGGGCCGTCAGCCCCAGCATTTT. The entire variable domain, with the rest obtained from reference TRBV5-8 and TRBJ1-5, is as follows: EAGVTQSPTHLIKTRGQQATLRCSPISGHTSVYWYQQALGLGLQFLLWYDEGEERNRGNFPPRFSGRQFPNYSSELNVNALELEDSALYLCASSGDRGRQPQHFGDGTRLSIL.

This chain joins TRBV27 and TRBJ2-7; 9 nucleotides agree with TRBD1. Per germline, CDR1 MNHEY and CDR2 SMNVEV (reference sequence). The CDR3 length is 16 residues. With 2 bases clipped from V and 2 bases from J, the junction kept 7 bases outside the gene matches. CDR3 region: CASSLDPGQGPYEQYF. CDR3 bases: TGTGCCAGCAGTTTAGACCCGGGACAGGGCCCCTACGAGCAGTACTTC.

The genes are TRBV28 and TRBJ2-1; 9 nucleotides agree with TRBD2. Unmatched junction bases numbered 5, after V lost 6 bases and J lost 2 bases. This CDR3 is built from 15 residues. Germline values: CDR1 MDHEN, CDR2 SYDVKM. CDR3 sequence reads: CASSRGGGAYNEQFF. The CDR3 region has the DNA TGTGCCAGCAGCAGGGGCGGGGGGGCCTACAATGAGCAGTTCTTC.